The clone carrying this TCR beta chain has a count of ten or more. One end of the junction is discordant with germline, which a read error may explain. These data belong to a study of T-cell reconstitution after alpha-beta-depleted transplantation in children. Preparation of the TCRbeta library involved a method that used unique molecular identifiers. MiXCR, applied by TCRdb to the PCR reads, yields one record per CDR3 protein. This repertoire shows over 200,000 distinct CDR3 sequences, 8% to 10% found once; its top ten account for 5% to 7%. The CDR3 length is 14 residues. The germline gives CDR1 MNHEY, CDR2 SMNVEV (reference sequence).

V and J are TRBV27 and TRBJ2-1, with 8 bases that match TRBD1. This sequence was found in a human donor who donated a stem cell graft to a child with acute lymphoblastic leukemia. The specimen comprised PBMCs from the stem cell graft donor, sampled from the stem cell graft. As DNA, the CDR3 is TGTGCCAGCGCCTCAGGGGGCCCCTACAATGAGCAGTCCTTC. This encodes CASASGGPYNEQSF.